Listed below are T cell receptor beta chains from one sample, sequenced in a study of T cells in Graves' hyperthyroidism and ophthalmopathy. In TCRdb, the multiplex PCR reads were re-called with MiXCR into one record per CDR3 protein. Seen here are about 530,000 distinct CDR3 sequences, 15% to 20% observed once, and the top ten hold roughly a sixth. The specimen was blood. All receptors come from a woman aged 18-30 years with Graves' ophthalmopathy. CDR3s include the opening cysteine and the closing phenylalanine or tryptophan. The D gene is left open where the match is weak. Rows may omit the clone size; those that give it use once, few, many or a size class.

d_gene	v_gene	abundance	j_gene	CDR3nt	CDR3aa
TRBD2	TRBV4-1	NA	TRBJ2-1	TGCGCCAGCAGCCATCTAACGGGGGGGCAGGTTAATGAGCAGTTCTTC	CASSHLTGGQVNEQFF
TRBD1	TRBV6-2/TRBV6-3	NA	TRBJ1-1	TGTGCCAGCAGCCACCCGGGACAGGGAGGGAACACTGAAGCTTTCTTT	CASSHPGQGGNTEAFF
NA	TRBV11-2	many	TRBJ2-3	TGTGCCAGCTATGATCGAGGGGCAGATACGCAGTATTTT	CASYDRGADTQYF
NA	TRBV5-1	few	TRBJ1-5	TGCGCCAGCAGCGATACAGGAGCCTGGCCCCAGCATTTT	CASSDTGAWPQHF
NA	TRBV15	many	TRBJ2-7	TGTGCCACCAGCAGAGATGAGGGCGAGCAGTACTTC	CATSRDEGEQYF
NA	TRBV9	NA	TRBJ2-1	TGTGCCAGCAGCAAGCAGACAGGTCTTAATGAGCAGTTCTTC	CASSKQTGLNEQFF
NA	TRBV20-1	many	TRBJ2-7	TGCAGTGCTAGAGATGCCCTTTGGGACTCGACCTACGAGCAGTACTTC	CSARDALWDSTYEQYF
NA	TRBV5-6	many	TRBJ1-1	TGTGCCAGCAGCTTGGATGGGGGAGGGGCTTTCTTT	CASSLDGGGAFF
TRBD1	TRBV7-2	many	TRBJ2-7	TGTGCCAGCAGCCCACGGACAGGGGGCAACTACGAGCAGTACTTC	CASSPRTGGNYEQYF
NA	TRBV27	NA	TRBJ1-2	TGTGCCAGCAGCAGGGATCTTAACTATGGCTACACCTTC	CASSRDLNYGYTF